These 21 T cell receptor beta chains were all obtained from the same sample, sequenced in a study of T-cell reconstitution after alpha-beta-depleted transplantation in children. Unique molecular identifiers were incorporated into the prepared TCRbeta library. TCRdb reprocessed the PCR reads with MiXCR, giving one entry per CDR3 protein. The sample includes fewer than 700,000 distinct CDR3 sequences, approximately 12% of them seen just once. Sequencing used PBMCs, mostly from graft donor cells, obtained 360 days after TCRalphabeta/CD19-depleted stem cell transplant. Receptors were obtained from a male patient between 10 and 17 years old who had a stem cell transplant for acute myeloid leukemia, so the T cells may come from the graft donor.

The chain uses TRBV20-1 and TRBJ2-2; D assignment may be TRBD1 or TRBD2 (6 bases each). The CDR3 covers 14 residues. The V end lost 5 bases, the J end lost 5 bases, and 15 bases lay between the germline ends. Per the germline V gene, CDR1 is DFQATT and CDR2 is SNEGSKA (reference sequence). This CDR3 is CSAGLRGETGELFF. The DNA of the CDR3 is TGCAGTGCTGGCCTTAGGGGGGAGACCGGGGAGCTGTTTTTT.

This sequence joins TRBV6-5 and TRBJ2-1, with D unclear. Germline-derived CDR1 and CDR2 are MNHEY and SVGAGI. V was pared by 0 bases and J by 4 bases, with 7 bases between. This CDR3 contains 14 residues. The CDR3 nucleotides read TGTGCCAGCAGTTACTCCTCGGCTTACAATGAGCAGTTCTTC. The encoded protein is CASSYSSAYNEQFF.

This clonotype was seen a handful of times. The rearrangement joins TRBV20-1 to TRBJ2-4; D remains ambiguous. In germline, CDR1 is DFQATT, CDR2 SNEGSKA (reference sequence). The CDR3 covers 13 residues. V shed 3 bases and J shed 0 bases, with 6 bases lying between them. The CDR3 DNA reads TGCAGTGCTAGCATACTAGCCAAAAACATTCAGTACTTC. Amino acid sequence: CSASILAKNIQYF.

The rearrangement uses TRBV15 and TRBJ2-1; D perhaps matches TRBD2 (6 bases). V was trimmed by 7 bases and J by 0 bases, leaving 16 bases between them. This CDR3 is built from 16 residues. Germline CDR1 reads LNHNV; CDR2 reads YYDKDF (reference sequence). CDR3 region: CATTGTGESSYNEQFF. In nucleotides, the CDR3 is TGTGCCACCACCGGGACTGGGGAGAGCTCCTACAATGAGCAGTTCTTC.

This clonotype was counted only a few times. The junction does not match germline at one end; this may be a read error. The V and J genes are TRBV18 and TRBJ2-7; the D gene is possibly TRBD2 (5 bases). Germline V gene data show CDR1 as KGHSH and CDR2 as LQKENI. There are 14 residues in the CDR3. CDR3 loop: CASSPPGSLDFPFF. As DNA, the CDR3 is TGTGCCAGCTCACCACCGGGGTCGTTGGACTTCCCTTTCTTC.

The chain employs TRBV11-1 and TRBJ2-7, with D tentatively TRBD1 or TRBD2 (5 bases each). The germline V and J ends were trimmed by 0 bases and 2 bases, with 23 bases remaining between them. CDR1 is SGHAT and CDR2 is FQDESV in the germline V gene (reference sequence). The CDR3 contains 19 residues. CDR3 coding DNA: TGTGCCAGCAGCTTAGCTGGTACCTTAAGGGGACGAGAGACCTACGAGCAGTACTTC. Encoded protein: CASSLAGTLRGRETYEQYF.

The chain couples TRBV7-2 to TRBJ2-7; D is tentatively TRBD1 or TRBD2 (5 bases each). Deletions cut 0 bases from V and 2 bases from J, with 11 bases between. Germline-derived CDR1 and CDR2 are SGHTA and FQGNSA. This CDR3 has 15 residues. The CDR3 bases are TGTGCCAGCAGCTTAGCGGGACCCTTTCCCTACGAGCAGTACTTC. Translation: CASSLAGPFPYEQYF.

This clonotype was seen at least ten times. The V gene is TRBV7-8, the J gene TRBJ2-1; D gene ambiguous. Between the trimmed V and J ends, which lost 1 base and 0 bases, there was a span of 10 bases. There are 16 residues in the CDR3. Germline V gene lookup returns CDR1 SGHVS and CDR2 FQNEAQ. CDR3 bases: TGTGCCAGCAGCTTAGGTGCCATCCTCTCCTACAATGAGCAGTTCTTC. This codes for CASSLGAILSYNEQFF.

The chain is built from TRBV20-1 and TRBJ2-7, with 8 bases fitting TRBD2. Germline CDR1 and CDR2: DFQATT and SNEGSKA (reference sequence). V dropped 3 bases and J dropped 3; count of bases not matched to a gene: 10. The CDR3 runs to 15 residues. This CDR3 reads CSARGGLAGRYEQYF. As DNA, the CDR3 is TGCAGTGCTAGGGGGGGGTTAGCGGGGCGCTACGAGCAGTACTTC.

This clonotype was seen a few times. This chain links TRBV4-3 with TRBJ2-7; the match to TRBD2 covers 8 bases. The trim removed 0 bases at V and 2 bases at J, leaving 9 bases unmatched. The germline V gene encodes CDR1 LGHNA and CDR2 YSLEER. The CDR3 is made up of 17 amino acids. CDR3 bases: TGCGCCAGCAGCCAAGAGTCCGTGAGCGGGAGAACCTACGAGCAGTACTTC. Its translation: CASSQESVSGRTYEQYF.

The CDR3 region has the DNA TGTGCCATCAGTGCCCAGCGGGAAGGTGGTGAGCAGTTCTTC. It yields the protein CAISAQREGGEQFF. The chain couples TRBV10-3 to TRBJ2-1, with 7 bases lining up with TRBD2. Germline V gene lookup returns CDR1 ENHRY and CDR2 SYGVKD. The length of the CDR3 is 14 residues. The ends lost 4 bases at V and 9 bases at J; junction bases unmatched: 9.

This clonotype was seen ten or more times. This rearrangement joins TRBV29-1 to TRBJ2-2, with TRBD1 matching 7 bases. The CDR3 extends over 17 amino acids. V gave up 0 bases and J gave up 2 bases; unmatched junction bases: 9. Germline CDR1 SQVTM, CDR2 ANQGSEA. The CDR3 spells CSVEDRKGGFNTGELFF. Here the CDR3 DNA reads TGCAGCGTTGAAGATAGGAAAGGGGGCTTCAACACCGGGGAGCTGTTTTTT.

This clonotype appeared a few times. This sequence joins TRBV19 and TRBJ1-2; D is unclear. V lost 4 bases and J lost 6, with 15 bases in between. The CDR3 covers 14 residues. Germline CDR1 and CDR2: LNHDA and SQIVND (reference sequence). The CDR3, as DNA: TGTGCCAGTAGTACCGAGGTAGGCGTCGATGGCTACACCTTC. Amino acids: CASSTEVGVDGYTF.

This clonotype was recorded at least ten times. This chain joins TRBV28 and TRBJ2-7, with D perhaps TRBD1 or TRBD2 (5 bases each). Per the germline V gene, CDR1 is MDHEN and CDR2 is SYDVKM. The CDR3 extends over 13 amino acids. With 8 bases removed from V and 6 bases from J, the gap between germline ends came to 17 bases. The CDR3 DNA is TGTGCCAGCCTTGGGGGTTTAGGAGGCGAGCAGTACTTC. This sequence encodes CASLGGLGGEQYF.

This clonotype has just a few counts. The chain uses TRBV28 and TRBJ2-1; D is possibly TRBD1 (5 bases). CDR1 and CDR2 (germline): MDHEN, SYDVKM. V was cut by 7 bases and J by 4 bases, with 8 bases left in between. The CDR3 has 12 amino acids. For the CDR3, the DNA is TGTGCCAGCACTCGACAGTACAATGAGCAGTTCTTC. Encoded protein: CASTRQYNEQFF.

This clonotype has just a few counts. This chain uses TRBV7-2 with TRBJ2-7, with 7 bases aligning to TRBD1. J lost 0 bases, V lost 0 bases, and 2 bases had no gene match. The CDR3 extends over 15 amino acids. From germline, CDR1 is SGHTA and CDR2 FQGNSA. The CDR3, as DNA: TGTGCCAGCAGCTTAGCGGGACAGATCTCCTACGAGCAGTACTTC. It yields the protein CASSLAGQISYEQYF.

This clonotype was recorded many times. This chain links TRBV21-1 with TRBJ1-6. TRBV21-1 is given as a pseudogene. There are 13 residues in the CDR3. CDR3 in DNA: TGTGCCAGCAGCGCCCCTACAGAGTCACCCCTCCACTTT. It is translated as CASSAPTESPLHF.

The CDR3 region has the DNA TGCAGTGCTAGAGGGTACAAGGATGGAAGCTCCTACAATGAGCAGTTCTTC. Translated, it gives CSARGYKDGSSYNEQFF. The chain links TRBV20-1 to TRBJ2-1, with unresolved D. The germline V and J ends were trimmed by 1 base and 0 bases, with 16 bases remaining between them. CDR3 length: 17 amino acids. CDR1 and CDR2 (germline): DFQATT, SNEGSKA (reference sequence).

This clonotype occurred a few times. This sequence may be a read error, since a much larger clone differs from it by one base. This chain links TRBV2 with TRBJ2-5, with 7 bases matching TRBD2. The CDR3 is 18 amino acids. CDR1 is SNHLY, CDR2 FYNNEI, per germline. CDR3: CTSSRWDSQGLLQETQYF. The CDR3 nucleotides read TGTACCAGCAGCCGATGGGACTCCCAGGGACTACTACAAGAGACCCAGTACTTC.

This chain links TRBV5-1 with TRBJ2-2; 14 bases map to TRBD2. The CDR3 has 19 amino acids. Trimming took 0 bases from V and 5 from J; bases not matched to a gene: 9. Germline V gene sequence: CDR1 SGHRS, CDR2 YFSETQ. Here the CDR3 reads CASSLGGLAGVAETGELFF. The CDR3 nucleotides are TGCGCCAGCAGCTTGGGGGGACTAGCGGGAGTGGCGGAAACCGGGGAGCTGTTTTTT.

CDR3 coding DNA: TGTGCCAGCAGCTTATCTGTCCATACGCAGTATTTT. It codes for CASSLSVHTQYF. This chain joins TRBV7-6 and TRBJ2-3, with unresolved D. V was clipped by 2 bases and J by 7 bases, with 7 bases between them. The CDR3 totals 12 residues. The germline V gene has CDR1 SGHVS and CDR2 FNYEAQ.